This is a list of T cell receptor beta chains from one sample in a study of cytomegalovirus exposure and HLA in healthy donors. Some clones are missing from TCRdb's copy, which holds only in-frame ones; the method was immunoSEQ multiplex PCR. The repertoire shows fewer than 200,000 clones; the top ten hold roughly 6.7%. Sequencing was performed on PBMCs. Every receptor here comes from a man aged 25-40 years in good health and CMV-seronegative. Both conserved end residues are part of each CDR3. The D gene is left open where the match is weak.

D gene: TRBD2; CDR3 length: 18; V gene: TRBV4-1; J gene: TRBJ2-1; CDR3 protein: CASSQDRSAGESSGEQFF; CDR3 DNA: TGCGCCAGCAGCCAAGATCGCTCGGCGGGAGAATCATCGGGTGAGCAGTTCTTC
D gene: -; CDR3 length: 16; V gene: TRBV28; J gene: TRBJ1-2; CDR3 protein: CASSFQIAGQGRGYTF; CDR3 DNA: TGTGCCAGCAGTTTTCAGATAGCGGGGCAGGGGCGCGGCTACACCTTC
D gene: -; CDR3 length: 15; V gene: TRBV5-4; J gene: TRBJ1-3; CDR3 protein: CASSLDTGSGNTIYF; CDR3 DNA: TGTGCCAGCAGCTTGGATACAGGGAGTGGAAACACCATATATTTT
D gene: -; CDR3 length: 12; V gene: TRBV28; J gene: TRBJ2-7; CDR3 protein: CASRSGIYEQYF; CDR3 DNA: TGTGCCAGCAGATCCGGGATTTACGAGCAGTACTTC
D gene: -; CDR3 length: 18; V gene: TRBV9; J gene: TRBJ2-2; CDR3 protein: CASSALGGGLQNTGELFF; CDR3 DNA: TGTGCCAGCAGCGCACTGGGAGGGGGACTCCAAAACACCGGGGAGCTGTTTTTT
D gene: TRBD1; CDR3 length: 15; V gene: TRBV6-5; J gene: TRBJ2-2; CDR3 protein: CASSYSTGDTGELFF; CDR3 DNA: TGTGCCAGCAGTTACTCTACAGGGGACACCGGGGAGCTGTTTTTT
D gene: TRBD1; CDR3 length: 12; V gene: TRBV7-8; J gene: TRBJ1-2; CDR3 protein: CASSYRGDGYTF; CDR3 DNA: TGTGCCAGCAGCTACAGGGGCGACGGCTACACCTTC
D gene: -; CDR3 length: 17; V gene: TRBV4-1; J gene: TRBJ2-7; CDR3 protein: CASSQGIGQFLSYEQYF; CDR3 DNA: TGCGCCAGCAGCCAAGGAATCGGACAGTTCTTATCCTACGAGCAGTACTTC
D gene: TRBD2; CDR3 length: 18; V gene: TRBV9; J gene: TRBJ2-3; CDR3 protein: CASSVAVSGGARQDTQYF; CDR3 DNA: TGTGCCAGCAGCGTAGCTGTTAGCGGGGGGGCCCGTCAAGATACGCAGTATTTT
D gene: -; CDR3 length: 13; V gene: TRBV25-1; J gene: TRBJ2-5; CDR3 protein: CASGQTESGAQYF; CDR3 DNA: TGTGCCAGCGGCCAGACTGAGTCGGGGGCCCAGTACTTC
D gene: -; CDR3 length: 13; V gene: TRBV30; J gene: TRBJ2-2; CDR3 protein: CAWVGQFTGELFF; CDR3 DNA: TGTGCCTGGGTCGGACAGTTCACCGGGGAGCTGTTTTTT
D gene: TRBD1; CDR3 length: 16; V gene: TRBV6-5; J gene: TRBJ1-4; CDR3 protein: CASSFRQGLANEKLFF; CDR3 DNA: TGTGCCAGCAGTTTTAGACAGGGGCTAGCTAATGAAAAACTGTTTTTT
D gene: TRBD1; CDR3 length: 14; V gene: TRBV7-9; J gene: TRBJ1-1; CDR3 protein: CASSSRDRVTEAFF; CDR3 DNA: TGTGCCAGCAGCTCCCGGGACAGGGTCACTGAAGCTTTCTTT
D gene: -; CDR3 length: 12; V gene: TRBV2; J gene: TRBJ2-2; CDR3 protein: CASTRSPGELFF; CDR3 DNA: TGTGCCAGCACTAGAAGTCCCGGGGAGCTGTTTTTT
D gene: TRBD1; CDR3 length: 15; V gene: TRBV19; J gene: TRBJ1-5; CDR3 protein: CASSMDRGGSQPQHF; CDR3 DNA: TGTGCCAGTAGTATGGACAGGGGGGGAAGCCAGCCCCAGCATTTT
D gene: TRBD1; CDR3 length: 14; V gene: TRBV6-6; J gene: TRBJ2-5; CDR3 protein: CASSDTGGQETQYF; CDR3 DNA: TGTGCCAGCAGTGACACAGGGGGCCAAGAGACCCAGTACTTC
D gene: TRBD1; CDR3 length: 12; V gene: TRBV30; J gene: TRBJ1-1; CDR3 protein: CAWSIQGAEAFF; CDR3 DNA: TGTGCCTGGAGTATACAGGGGGCTGAAGCTTTCTTT
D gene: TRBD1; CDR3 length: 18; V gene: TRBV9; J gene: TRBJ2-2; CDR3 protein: CASSFNLGTELPTGELFF; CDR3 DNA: TGTGCCAGCAGCTTCAACCTCGGGACAGAACTACCCACCGGGGAGCTGTTTTTT
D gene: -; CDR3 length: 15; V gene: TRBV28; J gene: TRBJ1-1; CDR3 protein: CASREGGGMNTEAFF; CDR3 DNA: TGTGCCAGCAGGGAGGGCGGGGGGATGAACACTGAAGCTTTCTTT
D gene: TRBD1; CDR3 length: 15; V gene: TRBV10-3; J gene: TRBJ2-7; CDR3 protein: CAINSVTGATYEQYF; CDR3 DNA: TGTGCCATCAATTCGGTAACAGGGGCTACCTACGAGCAGTACTTC